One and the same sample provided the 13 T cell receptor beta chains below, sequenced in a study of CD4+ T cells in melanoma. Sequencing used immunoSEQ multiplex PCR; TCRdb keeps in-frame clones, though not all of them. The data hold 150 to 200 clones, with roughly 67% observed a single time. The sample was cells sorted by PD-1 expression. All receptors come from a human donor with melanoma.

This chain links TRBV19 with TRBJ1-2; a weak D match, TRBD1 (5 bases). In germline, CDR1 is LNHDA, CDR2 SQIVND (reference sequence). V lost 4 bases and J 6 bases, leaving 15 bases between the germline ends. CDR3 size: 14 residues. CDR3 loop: CASSNQGVRHGYTF. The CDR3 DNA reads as TGTGCCAGTAGTAACCAGGGAGTCCGGCATGGCTACACCTTC.

CDR3 DNA sequence: TGCGCCAGCAGCATCGACAGCAATCAGCCCCAGCATTTT. It yields the protein CASSIDSNQPQHF. The V gene is TRBV5-1, the J gene TRBJ1-5, with D unclear. Germline assignment: CDR1 SGHRS and CDR2 YFSETQ. This CDR3 is built from 13 residues. The V end lost 4 bases, the J end lost 1 base, and 6 bases lay between the germline ends.

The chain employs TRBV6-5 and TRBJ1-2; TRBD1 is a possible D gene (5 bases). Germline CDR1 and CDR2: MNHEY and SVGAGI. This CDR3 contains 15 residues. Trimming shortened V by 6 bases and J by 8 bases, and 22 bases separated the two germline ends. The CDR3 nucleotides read TGTGCCAGCAGCTACCAGACAGAATTTGCAGCCGGCTACACCTTC. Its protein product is CASSYQTEFAAGYTF.

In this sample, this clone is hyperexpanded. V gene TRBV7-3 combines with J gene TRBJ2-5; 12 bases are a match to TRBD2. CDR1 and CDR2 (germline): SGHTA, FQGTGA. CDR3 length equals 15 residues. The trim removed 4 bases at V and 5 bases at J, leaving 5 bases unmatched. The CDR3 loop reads CASSSTSGSGETQYF. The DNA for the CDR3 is TGTGCCAGCAGCTCGACTAGCGGGAGCGGGGAGACCCAGTACTTC.

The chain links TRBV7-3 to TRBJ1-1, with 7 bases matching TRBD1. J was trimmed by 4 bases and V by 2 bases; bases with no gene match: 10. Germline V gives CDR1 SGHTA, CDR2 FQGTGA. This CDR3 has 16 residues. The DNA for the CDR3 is TGTGCCAGCAGCTTATATCCAGGGAGGACAGGCACTGAAGCTTTCTTT. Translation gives CASSLYPGRTGTEAFF.

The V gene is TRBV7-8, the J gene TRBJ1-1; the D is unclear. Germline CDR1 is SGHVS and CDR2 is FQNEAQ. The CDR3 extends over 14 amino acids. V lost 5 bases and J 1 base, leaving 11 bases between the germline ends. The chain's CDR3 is CASSPSETNTEAFF. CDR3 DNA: TGTGCCAGCAGCCCGTCGGAAACGAACACTGAAGCTTTCTTT.

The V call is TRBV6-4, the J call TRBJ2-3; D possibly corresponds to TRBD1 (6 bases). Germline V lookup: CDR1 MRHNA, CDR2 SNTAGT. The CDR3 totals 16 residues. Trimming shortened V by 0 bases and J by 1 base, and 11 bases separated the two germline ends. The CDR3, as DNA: TGTGCCAGCAGTGACTCTGTGGGGGCTGGCACAGATACGCAGTATTTT. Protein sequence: CASSDSVGAGTDTQYF.

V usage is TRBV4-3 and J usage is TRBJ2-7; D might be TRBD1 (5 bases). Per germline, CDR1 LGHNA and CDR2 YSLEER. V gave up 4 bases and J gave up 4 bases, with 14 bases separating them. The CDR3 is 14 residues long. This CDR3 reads CASSPLTQAYEQYF. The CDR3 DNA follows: TGCGCCAGCAGCCCCCTGACACAGGCTTACGAGCAGTACTTC.

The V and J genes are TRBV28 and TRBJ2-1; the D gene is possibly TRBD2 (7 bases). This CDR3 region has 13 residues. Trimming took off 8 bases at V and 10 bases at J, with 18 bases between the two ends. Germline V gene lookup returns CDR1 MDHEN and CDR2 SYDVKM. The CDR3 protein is CASRLGGTQEQFF. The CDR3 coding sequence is TGTGCCAGCCGTCTGGGAGGGACACAAGAGCAGTTCTTC. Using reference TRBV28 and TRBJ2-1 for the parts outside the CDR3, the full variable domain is DVKVTQSSRYLVKRTGEKVFLECVQDMDHENMFWYRQDPGLGLRLIYFSYDVKMKEKGDIPEGYSVSREKKERFSLILESASTNQTSMYLCASRLGGTQEQFFGPGTRLTVL.

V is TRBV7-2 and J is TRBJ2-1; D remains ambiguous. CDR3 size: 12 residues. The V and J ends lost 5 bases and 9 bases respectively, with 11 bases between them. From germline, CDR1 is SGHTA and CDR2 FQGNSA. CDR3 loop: CASSQQLGEQFF. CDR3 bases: TGTGCCAGCAGCCAACAGTTGGGTGAGCAGTTCTTC.

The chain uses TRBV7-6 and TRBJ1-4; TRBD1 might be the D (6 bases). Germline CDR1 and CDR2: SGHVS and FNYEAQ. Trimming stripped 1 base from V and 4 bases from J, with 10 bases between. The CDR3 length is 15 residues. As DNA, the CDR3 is TGTGCCAGCAGCTTAGGTGGACAGAATAATGAAAAACTGTTTTTT. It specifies CASSLGGQNNEKLFF. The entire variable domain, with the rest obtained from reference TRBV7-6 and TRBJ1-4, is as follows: GAGVSQSPRYKVTKRGQDVALRCDPISGHVSLYWYRQALGQGPEFLTYFNYEAQQDKSGLPNDRFSAERPEGSISTLTIQRTEQRDSAMYRCASSLGGQNNEKLFFGSGTQLSVL.

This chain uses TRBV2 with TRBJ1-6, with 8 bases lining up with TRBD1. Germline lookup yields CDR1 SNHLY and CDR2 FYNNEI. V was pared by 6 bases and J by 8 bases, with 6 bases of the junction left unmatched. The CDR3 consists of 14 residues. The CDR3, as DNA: TGTGCCAGCAGCCAAGACAGGGGTTATTCACCCCTCCACTTT. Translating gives CASSQDRGYSPLHF.

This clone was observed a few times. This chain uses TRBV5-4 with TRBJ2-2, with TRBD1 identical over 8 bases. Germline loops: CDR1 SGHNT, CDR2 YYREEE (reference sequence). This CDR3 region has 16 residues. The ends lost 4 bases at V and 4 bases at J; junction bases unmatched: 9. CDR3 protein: CASSPFRDRSTGELFF. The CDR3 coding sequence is TGTGCCAGCAGCCCGTTCCGGGACAGGTCCACCGGGGAGCTGTTTTTT.